These 25 T cell receptor beta chains were sequenced from one sample in a study of CD8 T cells in ankylosing spondylitis. From the 5' RACE reads, TCRdb called clonotypes with MiXCR, one entry per CDR3 protein. Of over 150,000 distinct CDR3 sequences in the sample, roughly 12% were seen once. Sequencing used blood, either unsorted or a sorted T cell fraction (not recorded which). The receptors originated from a male donor with ankylosing spondylitis or in good health (not recorded which).

The CDR3 sequence is CASSSIGTAHEQYF. As DNA, the CDR3 is TGTGCCAGCAGCTCGATCGGGACAGCTCACGAGCAGTACTTC. The genes are TRBV7-9 and TRBJ2-7; 7 bases align to TRBD1. The CDR3 consists of 14 residues. CDR1 is SEHNR and CDR2 is FQNEAQ in the germline V gene (reference sequence). The ends lost 4 bases at V and 5 bases at J; junction bases unmatched: 8.

Only a few counts were recorded for this clonotype. The V call is TRBV5-6, the J call TRBJ2-1; D is unresolved. CDR1 is SGHDT, CDR2 YYEEEE, per germline. V lost 7 bases and J 5 bases, leaving 10 bases between the germline ends. CDR3 length: 12 residues. The CDR3 nucleotides are TGTGCCAGCGCCGGACCCCACAATGAGCAGTTCTTC. Residues: CASAGPHNEQFF.

As to this clonotype: A junction boundary mismatches the germline segment, possibly from a read error. The J gene is TRBJ1-1, the V gene TRBV6-1, with TRBD1 identical over 8 bases. Per germline, CDR1 MNHNS and CDR2 SASEGT. The CDR3 is made up of 14 amino acids. The CDR3 is CASSPDRVKTEAFF. Here the CDR3 DNA reads TGTGCCAGCAGCCCGGACAGGGTGAAGACTGAAGCTTTCTTT.

The V call is TRBV2, the J call TRBJ2-7, with D maybe TRBD2 (6 bases). There are 13 residues in the CDR3. Trimming shortened V by 10 bases and J by 3 bases, and 16 bases separated the two germline ends. Germline loops: CDR1 SNHLY, CDR2 FYNNEI. CDR3 sequence: CATAPGLSYEQYF. The CDR3 nucleotides are TGTGCCACAGCCCCGGGACTCAGCTACGAGCAGTACTTC.

This clonotype was observed a few times. V usage is TRBV6-6 and J usage is TRBJ1-1; D is uncertain. The length of the CDR3 is 12 residues. V gave up 7 bases and J gave up 4 bases, with 10 bases separating them. CDR1 and CDR2 from the germline V gene are MNHNY and SVGAGI (reference sequence). As DNA, the CDR3 is TGTGCCAGCACCCAAGGAACCACTGAAGCTTTCTTT. Residues: CASTQGTTEAFF.

There are many counts of this clonotype. The rearrangement joins TRBV2 to TRBJ1-4, with a possible D match to TRBD1 (5 bases). The CDR3 length is 14 residues. Germline V gene sequence: CDR1 SNHLY, CDR2 FYNNEI. The V and J ends lost 8 bases and 1 base respectively, with 11 bases between them. In nucleotides, the CDR3 is TGTGCCAGCCGGAGACAGCTAACTAATGAAAAACTGTTTTTT. Protein product: CASRRQLTNEKLFF.

This clonotype was seen more than once but under ten times. V usage is TRBV27 and J usage is TRBJ1-5; D gene uncertain. Trimming shortened V by 0 bases and J by 9 bases, and 12 bases separated the two germline ends. Per germline, CDR1 MNHEY and CDR2 SMNVEV (reference sequence). This CDR3 spans 14 amino acids. As DNA, the CDR3 is TGTGCCAGCAGTTTATCCGACGGGAGCCGGCCCCAGCATTTT. This codes for CASSLSDGSRPQHF.

The chain combines TRBV14 with TRBJ2-3; 7 nucleotides align to TRBD2. The CDR3 has 13 residues. V was pared by 8 bases and J by 2 bases, with 4 bases of the junction left unmatched. Germline lookup yields CDR1 SGHDN and CDR2 FVKESK. The CDR3 loop is CASGAGLTDTQYF. The CDR3 nucleotides are TGTGCCAGCGGAGCGGGGCTCACAGATACGCAGTATTTT.

The rearrangement links TRBV12-3 or TRBV12-4 to TRBJ2-6; D may be TRBD1 (6 bases). Between the trimmed V and J ends, which lost 6 bases and 0 bases, there was a span of 18 bases. CDR3 length equals 18 residues. In nucleotides, the CDR3 is TGTGCCAGCAGCCTCGCGGCAGGGGATTACTCTGGGGCCAACGTCCTGACTTTC. Protein product: CASSLAAGDYSGANVLTF.

The chain links TRBV5-1 to TRBJ2-5; D tentatively fits TRBD1 or TRBD2 (6 bases each). Trimming took off 3 bases at V and 7 bases at J, with 16 bases between the two ends. There are 14 residues in the CDR3. Germline lookup yields CDR1 SGHRS and CDR2 YFSETQ. Here the CDR3 reads CASSSGAESRTQYF. The CDR3 nucleotides are TGCGCCAGCAGCTCGGGGGCGGAATCTCGGACCCAGTACTTC.

The chain recombines TRBV5-6 with TRBJ2-7; D is possibly TRBD1 or TRBD2 (5 bases each). With 4 bases removed from V and 4 bases from J, the gap between germline ends came to 21 bases. Germline V lookup: CDR1 SGHDT, CDR2 YYEEEE. The CDR3 is 16 amino acids. CDR3 in amino acids: CASSPGQTGPQYEQYF. Written as DNA, the CDR3 is TGTGCCAGCAGCCCGGGTCAAACGGGACCGCAATACGAGCAGTACTTC.

This chain joins TRBV6-5 and TRBJ2-1; 13 positions match TRBD2. CDR3 length equals 17 residues. Trimming removed 4 bases from V and 0 bases from J; junction bases left unmatched: 3. Germline loops: CDR1 MNHEY, CDR2 SVGAGI. The CDR3 bases are TGTGCCAGCAGTTCGGGACTAGCGGGATTCTCCTACAATGAGCAGTTCTTC. It yields the protein CASSSGLAGFSYNEQFF.

The J gene is TRBJ2-7, the V gene TRBV3-1; D unresolved. The V end was cut by 0 bases, the J end by 4 bases, with 10 bases between. The CDR3 contains 14 residues. Germline CDR1 reads LGHDT; CDR2 reads YNNKEL (reference sequence). The CDR3 protein is CASSQDGKDYEQYF. The DNA of the CDR3 is TGTGCCAGCAGCCAAGATGGGAAGGATTACGAGCAGTACTTC.

The V call is TRBV20-1, the J call TRBJ2-7; 9 positions match TRBD2. CDR1 and CDR2 from the germline V gene are DFQATT and SNEGSKA (reference sequence). Losses at the gene ends were 0 bases for V and 4 bases for J; bases not matched to a gene: 7. The CDR3 has 15 amino acids. The CDR3 region is CSARDISGGDYEQYF. The CDR3 DNA reads TGCAGTGCTAGAGACATTAGCGGGGGAGATTACGAGCAGTACTTC.

The genes are TRBV2 and TRBJ2-1, with TRBD1 as a possible D gene (6 bases). Per the germline V gene, CDR1 is SNHLY and CDR2 is FYNNEI. The CDR3 covers 15 residues. V was clipped by 3 bases and J by 9 bases, with 18 bases between them. DNA of the CDR3: TGTGCCAGCAGTGAGTCTAGGCTAGAGACAGGTGAGCAGTTCTTC. Protein: CASSESRLETGEQFF.

The sample holds a few counts of this clonotype. This rearrangement joins TRBV19 to TRBJ1-6; 8 bases are shared with TRBD1. Germline assignment: CDR1 LNHDA and CDR2 SQIVND (reference sequence). The CDR3 spans 14 residues. With 4 bases clipped from V and 9 bases from J, the junction kept 5 bases outside the gene matches. The CDR3 sequence is CASSTDRDASPLHF. The CDR3 coding sequence is TGTGCCAGTAGTACGGACAGGGATGCTTCACCCCTCCACTTT.

This clonotype was counted at least ten times. V and J are TRBV12-3 or TRBV12-4 and TRBJ1-2, with unresolved D. V lost 6 bases and J 5 bases, leaving 22 bases between the germline ends. The CDR3 consists of 16 residues. The CDR3 sequence is CASSHWEGAPKYGYTF. CDR3 nucleotides: TGTGCCAGCAGCCACTGGGAGGGAGCGCCCAAATATGGCTACACCTTC.

The rearrangement links TRBV27 to TRBJ2-2; TRBD1 or TRBD2 may be the D gene (5 bases each). The V gene's germline CDR1 is MNHEY and CDR2 SMNVEV (reference sequence). This CDR3 is 15 amino acids long. V was clipped by 7 bases and J by 0 bases, with 12 bases between them. The CDR3: CASKTGTTNTGELFF. The CDR3 DNA sequence: TGTGCCAGCAAGACCGGGACCACGAACACCGGGGAGCTGTTTTTT.

This clonotype was seen at least ten times. The V call is TRBV29-1, the J call TRBJ2-7, with 9 positions matching TRBD1. The CDR3 consists of 14 residues. The V and J ends lost 3 bases and 2 bases, in that order; junction bases with no gene match: 5. CDR1 and CDR2 (germline): SQVTM, ANQGSEA. The chain's CDR3 is CSVEKTGGTYEQYF. In nucleotides, the CDR3 is TGCAGCGTTGAGAAGACAGGGGGTACCTACGAGCAGTACTTC.

The chain is built from TRBV11-2 and TRBJ2-7; D is undetermined. Germline V gene lookup returns CDR1 SGHAT and CDR2 FQNNGV. V lost 2 bases and J 6 bases, leaving 11 bases between the germline ends. This CDR3 has 13 residues. The CDR3 DNA reads TGTGCCAGCAGCTTACTCAGATCCGCCGAGCAGTACTTC. This sequence encodes CASSLLRSAEQYF.

This clonotype has at least ten counts. The chain carries TRBV12-3 or TRBV12-4 and TRBJ1-1; TRBD1 aligns across 8 bases. The J segment lost 5 bases and the V segment lost 5 bases, leaving 4 bases of the junction unmatched. The CDR3 sequence is 13 residues long. The CDR3, as DNA: TGTGCCAGCAGTCACACAGGGGGAACTGAAGCTTTCTTT. Encoded protein: CASSHTGGTEAFF.

The V call is TRBV4-1, the J call TRBJ2-5; no definite D call. The germline V and J ends were trimmed by 1 base and 2 bases, with 8 bases remaining between them. Germline CDR1 and CDR2: MGHRA and YSYEKL. The CDR3 has 14 amino acids. CDR3 nucleotide sequence: TGCGCCAGCAGCCAAGGGGCAGCTCAAGAGACCCAGTACTTC. This gives the protein CASSQGAAQETQYF.

In its sample, this clonotype was seen many times. The chain uses TRBV4-1 and TRBJ1-1; D is unclear. CDR3 length: 11 amino acids. CDR1 and CDR2 (germline): MGHRA, YSYEKL. V was clipped by 4 bases and J by 8 bases, with 8 bases between them. DNA of the CDR3: TGCGCCAGCAGCCGCGGAGTAGAAGCTTTCTTT. It codes for CASSRGVEAFF.

This chain links TRBV9 with TRBJ1-1; D not resolved. Germline V gene lookup returns CDR1 SGDLS and CDR2 YYNGEE. Trimming removed 6 bases at V and 0 bases at J, with 12 bases between. The CDR3 totals 14 residues. The CDR3, as DNA: TGTGCCAGCACCCCATACAGCCTGAACACTGAAGCTTTCTTT. It is translated as CASTPYSLNTEAFF.

Ten or more counts support this clonotype. The V and J genes are TRBV4-1 and TRBJ2-7; 7 bases match TRBD2. The CDR3 consists of 15 residues. Germline V CDR1 and CDR2: MGHRA, YSYEKL. Losses at the gene ends were 5 bases for V and 0 bases for J; bases not matched to a gene: 7. The CDR3 bases are TGCGCCAGCAGCTGGGAGGGTTCCAGCTCCTACGAGCAGTACTTC. Translating it yields CASSWEGSSSYEQYF.